This T cell receptor (beta chain) comes out of a study of cytomegalovirus exposure and HLA in healthy donors. Study-level points and caveats: Cytomegalovirus association was listed for under 200 TCR beta chains.

Generated by immunoSEQ multiplex PCR, the TCRdb table keeps only in-frame clones and is missing some. This table has over 100,000 clones, roughly 86% appearing once. Details on this clone: Its specificity is unknown.

The specimen was PBMCs. The receptor's source is a young man in good health and CMV-seronegative.

This CDR3 reads CASRRQGRNTEAFF. CDR3 DNA: TGTGCCAGCAGAAGACAGGGGAGAAACACTGAAGCTTTCTTT. This chain uses TRBV6-5 with TRBJ1-1; TRBD1 agrees at 8 bases. CDR1 and CDR2 from the germline V gene are MNHEY and SVGAGI. V was clipped by 6 bases and J by 2 bases; unmatched bases: 5. The length of the CDR3 is 14 residues.